The 32 T cell receptor beta chains reported below all come from one sample, sequenced in a study of blood T cell repertoires in COVID-19. Only in-frame clones appear in the TCRdb table, and some are missing; sequencing was by immunoSEQ multiplex PCR. The sample includes about 330,000 clones, 65% to 90% seen only once; the top ten take roughly 7%. The sample consisted of peripheral blood. These receptors came from a human donor in a cohort sampled during active COVID-19.

This chain's CDR3 is CASSTGGVEYGYTF. CDR3 DNA sequence: TGCGCCAGCAGCACGGGGGGGGTCGAGTATGGCTACACCTTC. The chain uses TRBV5-1 and TRBJ1-2; perhaps TRBD1 as D (5 bases). The CDR3 runs 14 residues. Germline CDR1 is SGHRS and CDR2 is YFSETQ. Trimming took off 4 bases at V and 5 bases at J, with 15 bases between the two ends.

A single count supports this clone. In nucleotides, the CDR3 is TGTGCCAGCAGCCCCCAGTATCGGGAATCTGGGGCCAACGTCCTGACTTTC. Protein: CASSPQYRESGANVLTF. The chain couples TRBV7-2 to TRBJ2-6; TRBD2 is a possible D gene (5 bases). CDR3 size: 17 residues. Per the germline V gene, CDR1 is SGHTA and CDR2 is FQGNSA. Trimming shortened V by 5 bases and J by 1 base, and 15 bases separated the two germline ends.

The V and J genes are TRBV10-3 and TRBJ1-1; D might be TRBD1 (5 bases). The CDR3 spans 16 residues. Trimming shortened V by 2 bases and J by 0 bases, and 13 bases separated the two germline ends. Per germline, CDR1 ENHRY and CDR2 SYGVKD. CDR3 DNA: TGTGCCATCAGTGAGCTGAGGACATTGTTGAACACTGAAGCTTTCTTT. It encodes CAISELRTLLNTEAFF.

The chain is built from TRBV5-5 and TRBJ2-7, with TRBD2 matching over 7 bases. The CDR3 is 14 residues long. Germline V gene data show CDR1 as SGHKS and CDR2 as YYEKEE (reference sequence). With V trimmed by 3 bases and J by 5 bases, 8 bases remained unmatched. The CDR3 DNA reads as TGTGCCAGCAGCTCTGAGGGAGGGCACGACGAGCAGTACTTC. Protein sequence: CASSSEGGHDEQYF.

The chain is built from TRBV7-2 and TRBJ1-6; 7 nucleotides align to TRBD1. The germline V gene encodes CDR1 SGHTA and CDR2 FQGNSA. The V gene end was trimmed by 3 bases and the J gene end by 10 bases; junction bases not matched to a gene: 6. The CDR3 is 14 residues long. The CDR3 nucleotides are TGTGCCAGCAGCTTTCGACAGGGAGGCTCACCCCTCCACTTT. This sequence encodes CASSFRQGGSPLHF.

The rearrangement uses TRBV15 and TRBJ1-3, with D unresolved. The length of the CDR3 is 15 residues. Germline V lookup: CDR1 LNHNV, CDR2 YYDKDF (reference sequence). Trimming pared 3 bases from V and 0 bases from J, leaving 9 bases between. The CDR3 is CATSSSRFSGNTIYF. In DNA form, the CDR3 reads TGTGCCACCAGCAGCTCCCGTTTCTCTGGAAACACCATATATTTT.

The chain uses TRBV5-6 and TRBJ2-7; 13 nucleotides align to TRBD2. V lost 4 bases, J lost 3 bases, and 7 bases stayed unmatched. The CDR3 contains 16 residues. Germline V gives CDR1 SGHDT, CDR2 YYEEEE. The CDR3 sequence: CASSVGGLAGFYEQYF. In DNA form, the CDR3 reads TGTGCCAGCAGCGTTGGGGGACTAGCGGGGTTCTACGAGCAGTACTTC.

The V gene is TRBV5-1, the J gene TRBJ2-3; D might be TRBD1 (6 bases). The CDR3 runs 13 residues. V lost 7 bases to trimming and J lost 1 base, with 10 bases between them. Germline CDR1 is SGHRS and CDR2 is YFSETQ. The CDR3 DNA reads as TGCGCCAGCGGGGCAGGGGGCACAGATACGCAGTATTTT. Amino acid sequence: CASGAGGTDTQYF.

The chain recombines TRBV6-5 with TRBJ1-1; possible D gene TRBD1, 5 bases. The CDR3 is 15 amino acids. Germline loops: CDR1 MNHEY, CDR2 SVGAGI. The ends were cut back, 0 bases at V and 6 bases at J, with 14 bases in the middle. The DNA of the CDR3 is TGTGCCAGCAGTTACTCGGCGGAGGGGCAGGCTGAAGCTTTCTTT. It is translated as CASSYSAEGQAEAFF.

V and J are TRBV5-4 and TRBJ2-3; 8 nucleotides agree with TRBD1. The ends lost 4 bases at V and 4 bases at J; junction bases unmatched: 8. CDR1 and CDR2 (germline): SGHNT, YYREEE (reference sequence). The CDR3 has 15 residues. CDR3 DNA: TGTGCCAGCAGCCCAGGACAGGGTTTCCCAGATACGCAGTATTTT. Its protein is CASSPGQGFPDTQYF.

The chain links TRBV27 to TRBJ2-2; TRBD2 might be the D (6 bases). The CDR3 totals 15 residues. The germline V gene has CDR1 MNHEY and CDR2 SMNVEV (reference sequence). Trimming removed 4 bases from V and 2 bases from J, with 11 bases in between. CDR3 amino acids: CASSSNSGNTGELFF. CDR3 in DNA: TGTGCCAGCAGTTCAAATAGCGGAAACACCGGGGAGCTGTTTTTT.

This clone was counted once. The chain joins TRBV3-1 (or the pseudogene TRBV3-2) to TRBJ2-1; 12 positions agree with TRBD2. This CDR3 region has 15 residues. With 2 bases clipped from V and 5 bases from J, the junction kept 1 base outside the gene matches. CDR1 is LGHDT, CDR2 YNNKEL, per germline (reference sequence). The CDR3 sequence: CASSQRTSGNNEQFF. The CDR3 nucleotides read TGTGCCAGCAGCCAAAGGACTAGCGGGAACAATGAGCAGTTCTTC.

This clone was found once. The genes are TRBV27 and TRBJ1-2; 8 nucleotides agree with TRBD1. The length of the CDR3 is 17 residues. Germline assignment: CDR1 MNHEY and CDR2 SMNVEV (reference sequence). The trim removed 5 bases at V and 0 bases at J, leaving 11 bases unmatched. The DNA for the CDR3 is TGTGCCAGCAGTCCCGACAGGGGAACACCATCTAACTATGGCTACACCTTC. Residues: CASSPDRGTPSNYGYTF.

This chain connects TRBV29-1 to TRBJ1-5; maybe TRBD1 (6 bases). The germline V gene encodes CDR1 SQVTM and CDR2 ANQGSEA. CDR3 length: 14 amino acids. V lost 5 bases, J lost 7 bases, and 18 bases lay in between. CDR3: CSVSTGTNGQPQHF. CDR3 DNA sequence: TGCAGCGTTAGTACCGGGACAAATGGCCAGCCCCAGCATTTT.

This chain links TRBV18 with TRBJ1-1, with D unclear. Per the germline V gene, CDR1 is KGHSH and CDR2 is LQKENI. CDR3 length: 16 amino acids. Trimming left V 4 bases short and J 5 bases short, with 20 bases between. CDR3 in DNA: TGTGCCAGCTCACTACCGCGATTAGGTTCGGGTACTGAAGCTTTCTTT. It specifies CASSLPRLGSGTEAFF.

This clone has a handful of counts. V is TRBV2 and J is TRBJ1-1; D unclear. CDR3 size: 13 residues. Germline loops: CDR1 SNHLY, CDR2 FYNNEI. The V and J ends lost 8 bases and 1 base respectively, with 11 bases between them. The CDR3 sequence is CASQITRNTEAFF. The CDR3 DNA reads as TGTGCCAGCCAAATCACCAGGAACACTGAAGCTTTCTTT. Full variable domain (missing parts from reference TRBV2 and TRBJ1-1): EPEVTQTPSHQVTQMGQEVILRCVPISNHLYFYWYRQILGQKVEFLVSFYNNEISEKSEIFDDQFSVERPDGSNFTLKIRSTKLEDSAMYFCASQITRNTEAFFGQGTRLTVV.

J is TRBJ2-5 and V is TRBV3-1 (or the pseudogene TRBV3-2); TRBD2 might be the D (6 bases). Germline CDR1 is LGHDT and CDR2 is YNNKEL (reference sequence). The CDR3 spans 15 residues. V lost 3 bases and J 2 bases, leaving 13 bases between the germline ends. The CDR3 DNA reads as TGTGCCAGCAGCCAGACTAGTCCCGCTCAAGAGACCCAGTACTTC. Residues: CASSQTSPAQETQYF.

The chain links TRBV18 to TRBJ2-1, with TRBD2 identical over 13 bases. There are 16 residues in the CDR3. Germline V gives CDR1 KGHSH, CDR2 LQKENI. V dropped 3 bases and J dropped 5; count of bases not matched to a gene: 4. The CDR3, as DNA: TGTGCCAGCTCACCTTCGACTAGCGGGGGGAACAATGAGCAGTTCTTC. Its translation: CASSPSTSGGNNEQFF.

The V call is TRBV5-1, the J call TRBJ2-7, with TRBD1 identical over 8 bases. J gave up 3 bases and V 3 bases, and 2 bases lay outside the gene matches. The CDR3 is 13 residues long. Germline assignment: CDR1 SGHRS and CDR2 YFSETQ. The CDR3 region has the DNA TGCGCCAGCAGCTGGACAGGGTACTACGAGCAGTACTTC. Translated: CASSWTGYYEQYF.

The CDR3 spells CATSRDRGETQYF. CDR3 DNA: TGTGCCACCAGCAGAGATAGGGGGGAGACCCAGTACTTC. The chain has TRBV15 and TRBJ2-5, with D possibly matching TRBD1 (6 bases). There are 13 residues in the CDR3. V was shortened by 0 bases and J by 5 bases, with 7 bases between the two germline ends. From germline, CDR1 is LNHNV and CDR2 YYDKDF (reference sequence).

This rearrangement joins TRBV24-1 to TRBJ2-2; the D is unclear. V lost 3 bases and J 8 bases, leaving 6 bases between the germline ends. There are 12 residues in the CDR3. Germline V lookup: CDR1 KGHDR, CDR2 SFDVKD. The CDR3, as DNA: TGTGCCACCAGTGATATGTCTGGGGAGCTGTTTTTT. As protein: CATSDMSGELFF.

This clone was detected once. V is TRBV7-3 and J is TRBJ2-3, with D possibly being TRBD2 (5 bases). Trimming shortened V by 6 bases and J by 1 base, and 11 bases separated the two germline ends. The germline CDR1 and CDR2 sequences are SGHTA and FQGTGA. The CDR3 has 14 residues. CDR3 in amino acids: CASSRGRGTDTQYF. CDR3 in DNA: TGTGCCAGCAGTCGAGGGAGAGGCACAGATACGCAGTATTTT.

The chain links TRBV5-1 to TRBJ1-1; weak D call: TRBD1 (6 bases). In germline, CDR1 is SGHRS, CDR2 YFSETQ. CDR3 length: 14 amino acids. Trimming took off 2 bases at V and 4 bases at J, with 12 bases between the two ends. The CDR3 coding sequence is TGCGCCAGCAGCTTCGCGGGGGCGTTCACTGAAGCTTTCTTT. Translated: CASSFAGAFTEAFF.

The chain couples TRBV14 to TRBJ1-1; TRBD1 is a possible D gene (6 bases). Germline V gives CDR1 SGHDN, CDR2 FVKESK. The CDR3 is 13 amino acids. Between the trimmed V and J ends, which lost 5 bases and 4 bases, there was a span of 11 bases. The CDR3 DNA follows: TGTGCCAGCAGCTCACAGGGCTTCACTGAAGCTTTCTTT. It translates to CASSSQGFTEAFF.

The table lists this clone with a count of one. The chain combines TRBV7-3 with TRBJ1-2, with 7 bases lining up with TRBD1. V lost 4 bases, J lost 5 bases, and 19 bases stayed unmatched. The CDR3 has 18 amino acids. Germline CDR1 is SGHTA and CDR2 is FQGTGA. CDR3 residues: CASSSKTLTGRRIYGYTF. The DNA of the CDR3 is TGTGCCAGCAGCTCTAAAACCCTGACAGGGAGGAGGATATATGGCTACACCTTC.

This clone was counted only a few times. V gene TRBV10-2 combines with J gene TRBJ1-2, with D maybe TRBD1 (6 bases). Germline V gene lookup returns CDR1 WSHSY and CDR2 SAAADI. V dropped 0 bases and J dropped 7 bases, with 6 bases sitting between them. The CDR3 is 12 amino acids. In nucleotides, the CDR3 is TGCGCCAGCAGTGAGTCGGGGGCTGGCTACACCTTC. This sequence encodes CASSESGAGYTF.

The chain recombines TRBV7-7 with TRBJ2-2; weak D call: TRBD2 (6 bases). Between the trimmed V and J ends, which lost 6 bases and 7 bases, there was a span of 15 bases. Germline loops: CDR1 SSHAT, CDR2 FNYEAQ (reference sequence). This CDR3 is built from 14 residues. Here the CDR3 reads CASSPTRGGGELFF. CDR3 DNA: TGTGCCAGCAGTCCGACTAGGGGTGGCGGGGAGCTGTTTTTT.

The V and J genes are TRBV11-2 and TRBJ2-5; 12 bases map to TRBD2. The CDR3 runs 19 residues. The J segment lost 4 bases and the V segment lost 0 bases, leaving 12 bases of the junction unmatched. The germline V gene encodes CDR1 SGHAT and CDR2 FQNNGV. The CDR3: CASSLDGRTSGVRRETQYF. DNA for the CDR3: TGTGCCAGCAGCTTAGATGGCAGGACTAGCGGGGTGAGGCGAGAGACCCAGTACTTC.

This chain joins TRBV11-2 and TRBJ2-7; D might be TRBD1 (5 bases). This CDR3 is built from 14 residues. CDR1 is SGHAT, CDR2 FQNNGV, per germline. V gave up 3 bases and J gave up 6 bases, with 15 bases separating them. The CDR3 loop is CASSFLGASSEQYF. The CDR3 nucleotides are TGTGCCAGCAGCTTCCTTGGGGCTTCAAGCGAGCAGTACTTC.

The chain carries TRBV27 and TRBJ1-1; possibly TRBD1 for D (5 bases). The V gene's germline CDR1 is MNHEY and CDR2 SMNVEV (reference sequence). The length of the CDR3 is 14 residues. The germline V and J ends were trimmed by 7 bases and 4 bases, with 16 bases remaining between them. This chain's CDR3 is CASISLGGSTEAFF. The CDR3 nucleotides read TGTGCCAGCATCTCCCTCGGGGGTAGCACTGAAGCTTTCTTT.

This clone was counted between two and nine times. The chain has TRBV7-8 and TRBJ2-1; TRBD2 agrees at 11 bases. Germline CDR1 SGHVS, CDR2 FQNEAQ. This CDR3 has 15 amino acids. V dropped 8 bases and J dropped 5; count of bases not matched to a gene: 8. The CDR3 coding sequence is TGTGCCAGCGGACTTCTAGCGGGGGGCGACAATGAGCAGTTCTTC. Translation: CASGLLAGGDNEQFF.

In its sample, this clone was seen once. V is TRBV18 and J is TRBJ2-7, with TRBD1 as a possible D gene (5 bases). V dropped 3 bases and J dropped 1 base, with 10 bases sitting between them. Germline loops: CDR1 KGHSH, CDR2 LQKENI. This CDR3 region has 14 residues. CDR3 coding DNA: TGTGCCAGCTCACCGTTTACAGGATCCTACGAGCAGTACTTC. This sequence encodes CASSPFTGSYEQYF.